This is a list of T cell receptor beta chains from one sample in a study of cytomegalovirus exposure and HLA in healthy donors. The protocol was immunoSEQ multiplex PCR, while the TCRdb copy is restricted to in-frame clones and leaves out a portion. The sample holds 150,000 to 200,000 clones; roughly 84% are singletons and the top ten take around 0.37%. Sequenced sample: PBMCs. These receptor sequences come from a boy aged 2-9 years in good health and CMV-seronegative. Each CDR3 is given with its conserved first and last residue. The D gene is left open where the match is weak. Clone sizes are given selectively: once, few, many, or a class where the clone is expanded.

size: -; J: TRBJ2-5; length: 13; V: TRBV7-2; D: -; DNA: TGTGCCAGCAGCTTAGGGACAGAAGAGACCCAGTACTTC; CDR3: CASSLGTEETQYF
size: -; J: TRBJ2-1; length: 13; V: TRBV7-2; D: -; DNA: TGTGCCAGCAGCTTAATCAGGGCCAATGAGCAGTTCTTC; CDR3: CASSLIRANEQFF
size: -; J: TRBJ2-1; length: 16; V: TRBV28; D: -; DNA: TGTGCCAGCAGTGCCGAACGGGAGCACCGTGGGAATGAGCAGTTCTTC; CDR3: CASSAEREHRGNEQFF
size: -; J: TRBJ1-4; length: 14; V: TRBV27; D: TRBD1; DNA: TGTGCCAGCAGTCGGGACAGGGGGCAGGAAAAACTGTTTTTT; CDR3: CASSRDRGQEKLFF
size: -; J: TRBJ2-1; length: 16; V: TRBV5-6; D: -; DNA: TGTGCCAGCAGCTTGAATACCGGGACACTTTACAATGAGCAGTTCTTC; CDR3: CASSLNTGTLYNEQFF
size: -; J: TRBJ2-2; length: 13; V: TRBV27; D: -; DNA: TGTGCCAGCAAAAACGCGCTCGGCGGGGAGCTGTTTTTT; CDR3: CASKNALGGELFF
size: -; J: TRBJ2-2; length: 14; V: TRBV10-3; D: TRBD1; DNA: TGTGCCACCCTCCGGGACAGGGGGACCGGGGAGCTGTTTTTT; CDR3: CATLRDRGTGELFF
size: -; J: TRBJ1-2; length: 14; V: TRBV5-1; D: -; DNA: TGCGCCAGCAGCTGGGCGGACAGCAGATATGGCTACACCTTC; CDR3: CASSWADSRYGYTF
size: -; J: TRBJ1-2; length: 16; V: TRBV25-1; D: TRBD1; DNA: TGTGCCAGCAGTGACTTACAGGGGGCGCGGGGCTATGGCTACACCTTC; CDR3: CASSDLQGARGYGYTF
size: -; J: TRBJ2-1; length: 14; V: TRBV6-1; D: -; DNA: TGTGCCAGCATAGATGGCGGGACCTACAATGAGCAGTTCTTC; CDR3: CASIDGGTYNEQFF
size: -; J: TRBJ2-7; length: 17; V: TRBV7-9; D: TRBD1; DNA: TGTGCCAGCAGCTTAGCCTCCGGGACAGGGAACTCCTACGAGCAGTACTTC; CDR3: CASSLASGTGNSYEQYF
size: -; J: TRBJ1-1; length: 14; V: TRBV28; D: -; DNA: TGTGCCAGCAGTTTTTCACAGGGCTCTACTGAAGCTTTCTTT; CDR3: CASSFSQGSTEAFF
size: -; J: TRBJ1-4; length: 17; V: TRBV19; D: -; DNA: TGTGCCAGTAGTACCACCCGCGGACCGGGATTTAGTGAAAAACTGTTTTTT; CDR3: CASSTTRGPGFSEKLFF
size: few; J: TRBJ1-1; length: 17; V: TRBV5-6; D: -; DNA: TGTGCCAGCAGCTCCCCTCGTAGGAGACCATTGAACACTGAAGCTTTCTTT; CDR3: CASSSPRRRPLNTEAFF
size: -; J: TRBJ2-1; length: 16; V: TRBV7-9; D: TRBD2; DNA: TGTGCCAGCAGCCCAATCCTAGCGGGTGGGTACAATGAGCAGTTCTTC; CDR3: CASSPILAGGYNEQFF
size: -; J: TRBJ2-7; length: 16; V: TRBV7-9; D: TRBD1; DNA: TGTGCCAGCAGCTTCGACCCGGGACAGGGACGGGACGAGCAGTACTTC; CDR3: CASSFDPGQGRDEQYF
size: -; J: TRBJ2-5; length: 15; V: TRBV15; D: -; DNA: TGTGCCACCAGCGTTCGACGGTGGAAGGAGGAGACCCAGTACTTC; CDR3: CATSVRRWKEETQYF
size: -; J: TRBJ2-7; length: 15; V: TRBV5-6; D: TRBD1; DNA: TGTGCCAGCAGCCCACGGACAGGGTACGGGGACGAGCAGTACTTC; CDR3: CASSPRTGYGDEQYF
size: -; J: TRBJ1-6; length: 14; V: TRBV6-5; D: TRBD1; DNA: TGTGCCAGCAGTAGGGACAGGGACAATTCACCCCTCCACTTT; CDR3: CASSRDRDNSPLHF
size: -; J: TRBJ2-4; length: 16; V: TRBV11-2; D: TRBD1; DNA: TGTGCCAGCAGACCCGGGACAGTACTAGCCAAAAACATTCAGTACTTC; CDR3: CASRPGTVLAKNIQYF